This T cell receptor (beta chain) was captured by sequencing in a study of T-cell memory formation after mild COVID-19. In the study overall: Across donors, TCR clusters were largely donor specific. Study results and caveats: Clones that contracted from day 15 to 85 had balanced CD4/CD8; later expanders were CD4+ biased. Shrinking CD4+ clones resided mostly in CM and EM, and CD8+ ones in EMRA.

The CDR3 has 16 residues. V lost 10 bases, J lost 2 bases, and 23 bases lay in between. Germline V gives CDR1 ENHRY, CDR2 SYGVKD. In regard to this clonotype: Its specificity is not known.

5'RACE primed from the constant segment yielded TCR alpha and TCR beta cDNA libraries bearing sample barcodes and UMIs. TCRdb reprocessed the 5' RACE reads with MiXCR, giving one entry per CDR3 protein. The data show around 200,000 distinct CDR3 sequences, roughly 27% seen once. This rearrangement joins TRBV10-3 to TRBJ2-5, with D perhaps TRBD2 (6 bases). The sequence was collected from an adult woman who had mild COVID-19 (a few samples of this study predate the infection). Cell type and time point are not known. Sequencing was performed on PBMCs or a T cell subset sorted from them (not recorded which). The CDR3 loop is CATGKGLGGTQETQYF. CDR3 nucleotide sequence: TGTGCCACCGGGAAAGGGTTGGGCGGGACTCAAGAGACCCAGTACTTC.